The TCR beta chain described here comes from a study of shared clonotypes between healthy human individuals. Study conclusions and caveats: Between four donors, naive CD4 clonotypes were shared at a level of approximately 5%.

The study ran the assay at deep level. Only in-frame clones appear in the TCRdb table, and some are missing; sequencing was by immunoSEQ multiplex PCR. The data hold around 1.9 million clones, with roughly 93% observed a single time. In the case of this clone: Its antigen remains unknown.

Germline V gene data show CDR1 as LNHNV and CDR2 as YYDKDF (reference sequence). CDR3 length: 15 amino acids. V was pared by 5 bases and J by 7 bases, with 18 bases between. CD45RO-negative CD8 cells positively selected for CCR7 made up the naive population, which excluded terminally differentiated effector memory CD45RA+ cells. The study drew its donors from healthy HIV-negative adults without recent acute infections or vaccinations. The TCR was taken from a man younger than 35 in good health. Some clones in this sample may be carry-over from other donors' samples. The chain combines TRBV15 with TRBJ2-1; D unclear. Source material: naive CD8+ T cells from PBMCs. The CDR3 reads CATSPLVESLNEQFF. CDR3 DNA sequence: TGTGCCACCAGCCCACTGGTGGAGAGTCTTAATGAGCAGTTCTTC.